Below, 15 T cell receptor beta chains from the same sample are listed, as sequenced in a study of blood T cell repertoires in COVID-19. Libraries were prepared by immunoSEQ multiplex PCR; TCRdb keeps only in-frame clonotypes and omits some of them. Among 250,000 or so clones listed, approximately 80% were seen once. Sequencing input: peripheral blood. The source of these receptors is a woman aged 18-30 years with acute or convalescent COVID-19.

The chain combines TRBV19 with TRBJ1-2, with TRBD1 matching over 7 bases. Losses at the gene ends were 10 bases for V and 5 bases for J; bases not matched to a gene: 10. From germline, CDR1 is LNHDA and CDR2 SQIVND (reference sequence). The CDR3 consists of 13 residues. The CDR3 nucleotides are TGTGCCACCTCGACAGGGTCTGGGTATGGCTACACCTTC. This translates into CATSTGSGYGYTF.

With respect to this clone: At one of its ends the junction is not consistent with the germline gene, which may arise from a read error. The rearrangement links TRBV18 to TRBJ1-5; 8 bases match TRBD1. The CDR3 runs 15 residues. Germline V gene sequence: CDR1 KGHSH, CDR2 LQKENI. The CDR3 here is CASSPQGGGNQPQHF. The DNA for the CDR3 is TGTGCCAGCTCCCCACAGGGGGGAGGGAATCAGCCCCAGCATTTT.

The chain couples TRBV14 to TRBJ2-1; 9 bases agree with TRBD1. CDR3 length: 15 amino acids. Germline V gene data show CDR1 as SGHDN and CDR2 as FVKESK. Trimming cost V 3 bases and J 4 bases; bases outside gene matches: 4. The CDR3 loop reads CASSQGDRVYNEQFF. CDR3 sequence (DNA): TGTGCCAGCAGCCAGGGGGACAGGGTATACAATGAGCAGTTCTTC. Together with reference TRBV14 and TRBJ2-1, the CDR3 gives the full variable domain: EAGVTQFPSHSVIEKGQTVTLRCDPISGHDNLYWYRRVMGKEIKFLLHFVKESKQDESGMPNNRFLAERTGGTYSTLKVQPAELEDSGVYFCASSQGDRVYNEQFFGPGTRLTVL.

Of note for this clone: At one end, the junction sequence differs from germline, possibly due to a read error. The chain has TRBV27 and TRBJ2-7; 11 positions match TRBD1. Germline V CDR1 and CDR2: MNHEY, SMNVEV (reference sequence). There are 16 residues in the CDR3. The DNA for the CDR3 is TGTGCCAGCAGTACAACGGGACAGGGGGTCTCCAACGAGCAGTACTTC. Translation: CASSTTGQGVSNEQYF.

The chain employs TRBV27 and TRBJ2-1, with 12 bases lining up with TRBD2. J was trimmed by 14 bases and V by 2 bases; bases with no gene match: 10. CDR1 MNHEY and CDR2 SMNVEV come from the germline V gene (reference sequence). This CDR3 is built from 15 residues. This CDR3 is CASSLRLAGVSREFF. The CDR3 DNA sequence: TGTGCCAGCAGTTTAAGACTAGCGGGAGTTAGTAGGGAGTTCTTC.

The chain carries TRBV4-3 and TRBJ1-5; no clear D. Germline V CDR1 and CDR2: LGHNA, YSLEER. The V end was cut by 1 base, the J end by 3 bases, with 10 bases between. CDR3 length: 15 residues. The CDR3 here is CASSQGGGNNQPQHF. The CDR3 region has the DNA TGCGCCAGCAGCCAAGGTGGAGGAAACAATCAGCCCCAGCATTTT.

The table lists this clone with a few counts. The chain couples TRBV11-3 to TRBJ2-3; tentatively, D is TRBD2 (7 bases). CDR3 length equals 18 residues. CDR1 is SGHNT, CDR2 YENEEA, per germline. Trimming stripped 2 bases from V and 1 base from J, with 19 bases between. The CDR3 region has the DNA TGTGCCAGCAGCTTATCACAGGGCGGGAGTTCCCGCACAGATACGCAGTATTTT. Residues: CASSLSQGGSSRTDTQYF.

This clone was counted between two and nine times. CDR3 protein: CASSPQTGYNEQFF. For the CDR3, the DNA is TGTGCCAGCAGCCCCCAGACAGGCTACAATGAGCAGTTCTTC. The rearrangement joins TRBV7-2 to TRBJ2-1, with D possibly TRBD1 on 6 matching bases. Trimming shortened V by 5 bases and J by 3 bases, and 11 bases separated the two germline ends. The CDR3 has 14 residues. The germline CDR1 and CDR2 sequences are SGHTA and FQGNSA.

The CDR3 nucleotides are TGTGCCAGCAGCCACGGACTAGCGGGGGGCTACGAGCAGTACTTC. Translating it yields CASSHGLAGGYEQYF. J is TRBJ2-7 and V is TRBV7-2, with 14 bases lining up with TRBD2. The CDR3 covers 15 residues. CDR1 and CDR2 (germline): SGHTA, FQGNSA. The J segment lost 3 bases and the V segment lost 5 bases, leaving 3 bases of the junction unmatched.

The V and J genes are TRBV28 and TRBJ2-2; TRBD2 aligns across 9 bases. Unmatched junction bases numbered 7, after V lost 3 bases and J lost 5 bases. This CDR3 comprises 16 residues. The V gene's germline CDR1 is MDHEN and CDR2 SYDVKM. The CDR3 here is CASSLSTSGPTGELFF. The CDR3 DNA reads TGTGCCAGCAGTTTGTCGACTAGCGGCCCGACCGGGGAGCTGTTTTTT.

V gene TRBV4-3 combines with J gene TRBJ2-7; D is perhaps TRBD1 (5 bases). This CDR3 contains 14 residues. Trimming took 1 base from V and 2 from J, leaving 9 bases between them. Germline V lookup: CDR1 LGHNA, CDR2 YSLEER. The CDR3 nucleotides are TGCGCCAGCAGCCAAGGGGCAGGGACCTACGAGCAGTACTTC. The encoded protein is CASSQGAGTYEQYF.

This clone has only one observation. The V call is TRBV30, the J call TRBJ1-2, with TRBD1 as a possible D gene (5 bases). The germline CDR1 and CDR2 sequences are GTSNPN and SVGIG (reference sequence). This CDR3 comprises 14 residues. Trimming pared 1 base from V and 6 bases from J, leaving 15 bases between. CDR3 nucleotides: TGTGCCTGGAGTGGAATAGGGGTCTCCAATGGCTACACCTTC. This sequence encodes CAWSGIGVSNGYTF.

This clone was detected only once. This chain links TRBV19 with TRBJ1-6; TRBD1 matches at 7 bases. J gave up 7 bases and V 4 bases, and 7 bases lay outside the gene matches. This CDR3 contains 15 residues. Germline V gene lookup returns CDR1 LNHDA and CDR2 SQIVND (reference sequence). The CDR3, as DNA: TGTGCCAGTAGTAAAGAGGACAGGAAAAATTCACCCCTCCACTTT. Translating it yields CASSKEDRKNSPLHF.

The V gene is TRBV9, the J gene TRBJ2-6; perhaps TRBD1 as D (6 bases). V lost 3 bases and J lost 0, with 16 bases in between. The germline CDR1 and CDR2 sequences are SGDLS and YYNGEE. This CDR3 has 18 amino acids. CDR3 protein: CASSAWDISTSGANVLTF. The CDR3 region has the DNA TGTGCCAGCAGCGCCTGGGACATTTCCACCTCTGGGGCCAACGTCCTGACTTTC.

The V gene is TRBV28, the J gene TRBJ1-1; D gene uncertain. The germline V gene has CDR1 MDHEN and CDR2 SYDVKM. Trimming cost V 3 bases and J 8 bases, with 13 bases left between them. The CDR3 has 13 residues. CDR3 region: CASSFETYAEAFF. In nucleotides, the CDR3 is TGTGCCAGCAGTTTTGAGACATATGCCGAAGCTTTCTTT. The full variable domain, in which reference TRBV28 and TRBJ1-1 provide the parts outside the CDR3, is DVKVTQSSRYLVKRTGEKVFLECVQDMDHENMFWYRQDPGLGLRLIYFSYDVKMKEKGDIPEGYSVSREKKERFSLILESASTNQTSMYLCASSFETYAEAFFGQGTRLTVV.